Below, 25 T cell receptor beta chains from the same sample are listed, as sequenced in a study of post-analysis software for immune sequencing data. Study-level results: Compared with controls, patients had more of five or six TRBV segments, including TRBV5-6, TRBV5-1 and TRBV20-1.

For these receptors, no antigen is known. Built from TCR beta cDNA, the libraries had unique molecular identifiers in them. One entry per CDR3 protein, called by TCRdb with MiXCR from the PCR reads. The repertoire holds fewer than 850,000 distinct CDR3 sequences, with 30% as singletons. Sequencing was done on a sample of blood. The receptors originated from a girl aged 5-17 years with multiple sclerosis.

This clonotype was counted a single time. The DNA for the CDR3 is TGTGCCAGCCGAAGTGCCGGGACCAACGTCCTGACTTTC. Its translation is CASRSAGTNVLTF. The gene calls are TRBV28 and TRBJ2-6; possibly TRBD2 for D (5 bases). CDR1 MDHEN and CDR2 SYDVKM come from the germline V gene. This CDR3 is built from 13 residues. Deletions cut 8 bases from V and 8 bases from J, with 13 bases between.

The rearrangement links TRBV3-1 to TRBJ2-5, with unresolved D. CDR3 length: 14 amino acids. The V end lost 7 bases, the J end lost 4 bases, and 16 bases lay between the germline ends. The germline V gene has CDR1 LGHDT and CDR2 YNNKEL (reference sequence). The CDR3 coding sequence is TGTGCCAGCATACTGCACCCCTATCCAGAGACCCAGTACTTC. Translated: CASILHPYPETQYF.

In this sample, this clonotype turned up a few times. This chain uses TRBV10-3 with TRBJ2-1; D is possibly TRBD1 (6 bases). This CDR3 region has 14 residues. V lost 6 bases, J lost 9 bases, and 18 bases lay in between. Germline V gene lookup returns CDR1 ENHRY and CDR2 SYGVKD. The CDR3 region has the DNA TGTGCCATCAGCGAGCTAGACAGGTACGGTGAGCAGTTCTTC. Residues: CAISELDRYGEQFF.

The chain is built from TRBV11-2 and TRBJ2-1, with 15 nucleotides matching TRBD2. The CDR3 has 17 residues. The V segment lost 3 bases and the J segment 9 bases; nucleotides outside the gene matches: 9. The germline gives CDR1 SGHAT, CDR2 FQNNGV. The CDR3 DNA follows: TGTGCCAGCAGCTTCCTTAGGACTAGCGGGAGGGGTCCTGAGCAGTTCTTC. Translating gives CASSFLRTSGRGPEQFF.

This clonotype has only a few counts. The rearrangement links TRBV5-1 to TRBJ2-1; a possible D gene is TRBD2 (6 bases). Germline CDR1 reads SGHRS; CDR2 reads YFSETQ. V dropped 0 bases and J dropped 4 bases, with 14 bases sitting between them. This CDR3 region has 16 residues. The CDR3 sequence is CASSLALGGAYNEQFF. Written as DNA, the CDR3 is TGCGCCAGCAGCTTGGCCCTCGGGGGAGCTTACAATGAGCAGTTCTTC.

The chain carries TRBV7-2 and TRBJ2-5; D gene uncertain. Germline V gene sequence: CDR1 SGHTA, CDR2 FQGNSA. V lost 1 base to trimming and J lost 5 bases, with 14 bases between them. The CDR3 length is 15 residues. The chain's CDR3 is CASSLVADGQETQYF. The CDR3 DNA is TGTGCCAGCAGCTTAGTGGCTGATGGGCAGGAGACCCAGTACTTC.

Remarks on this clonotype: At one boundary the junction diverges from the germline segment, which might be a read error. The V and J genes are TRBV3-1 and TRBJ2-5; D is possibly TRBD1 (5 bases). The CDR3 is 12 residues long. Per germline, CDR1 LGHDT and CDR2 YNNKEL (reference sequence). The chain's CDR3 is CASSHRVETRYF. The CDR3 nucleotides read TGTGCCAGCAGCCACAGGGTGGAGACCCGGTACTTC.

Here the CDR3 reads CASSPRVGVGYNEQFF. The CDR3 nucleotides read TGTGCCAGCTCACCACGCGTAGGCGTGGGGTACAATGAGCAGTTCTTC. The rearrangement joins TRBV18 to TRBJ2-1; D gene ambiguous. The V end was cut by 1 base, the J end by 4 bases, with 14 bases between. The CDR3 runs 16 residues. The germline gives CDR1 KGHSH, CDR2 LQKENI. The full variable domain, in which reference TRBV18 and TRBJ2-1 provide the parts outside the CDR3, is NAGVMQNPRHLVRRRGQEARLRCSPMKGHSHVYWYRQLPEEGLKFMVYLQKENIIDESGMPKERFSAEFPKEGPSILRIQQVVRGDSAAYFCASSPRVGVGYNEQFFGPGTRLTVL.

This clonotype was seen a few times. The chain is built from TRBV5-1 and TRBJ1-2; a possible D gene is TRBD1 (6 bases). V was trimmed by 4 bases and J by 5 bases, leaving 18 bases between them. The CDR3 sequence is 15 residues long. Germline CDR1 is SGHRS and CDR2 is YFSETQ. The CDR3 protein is CASSLTGTREYGYTF. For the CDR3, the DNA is TGCGCCAGCAGCCTTACAGGGACTCGAGAATATGGCTACACCTTC. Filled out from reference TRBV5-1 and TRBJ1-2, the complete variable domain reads KAGVTQTPRYLIKTRGQQVTLSCSPISGHRSVSWYQQTPGQGLQFLFEYFSETQRNKGNFPGRFSGRQFSNSRSEMNVSTLELGDSALYLCASSLTGTREYGYTFGSGTRLTVV.

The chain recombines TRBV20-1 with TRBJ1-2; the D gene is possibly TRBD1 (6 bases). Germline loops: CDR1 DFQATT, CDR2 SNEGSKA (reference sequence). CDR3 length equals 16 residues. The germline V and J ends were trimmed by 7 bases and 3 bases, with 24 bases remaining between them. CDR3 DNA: TGCAGTGGTGACCCCGTGGGGGGGCGCGTAGACTATGGCTACACCTTC. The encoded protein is CSGDPVGGRVDYGYTF.

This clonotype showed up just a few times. The CDR3, as DNA: TGTGCCAGCAGCCCCTGGACTAGCTCCGCAGATACGCAGTATTTT. Translation: CASSPWTSSADTQYF. The V and J genes are TRBV7-9 and TRBJ2-3, with 8 bases identical to TRBD2. After removal of 5 bases from V and 4 bases from J, the junction contained 8 bases not matched to a gene. The germline gives CDR1 SEHNR, CDR2 FQNEAQ (reference sequence). The CDR3 length is 15 residues. Based on the CDR3 plus reference TRBV7-9 and TRBJ2-3, the full variable domain is DTGVSQNPRHKITKRGQNVTFRCDPISEHNRLYWYRQTLGQGPEFLTYFQNEAQLEKSRLLSDRFSAERPKGSFSTLEIQRTEQGDSAMYLCASSPWTSSADTQYFGPGTRLTVL.

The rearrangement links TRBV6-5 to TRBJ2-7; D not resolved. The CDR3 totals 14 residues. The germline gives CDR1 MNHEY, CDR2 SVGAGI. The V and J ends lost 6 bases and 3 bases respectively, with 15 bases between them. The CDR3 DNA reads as TGTGCCAGCAGCTCGGTCGGGCTGGGCTACGAGCAGTACTTC. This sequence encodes CASSSVGLGYEQYF.

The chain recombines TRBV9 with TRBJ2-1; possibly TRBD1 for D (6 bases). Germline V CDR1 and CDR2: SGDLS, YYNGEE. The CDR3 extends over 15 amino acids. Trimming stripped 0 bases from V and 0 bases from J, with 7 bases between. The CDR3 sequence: CASSVEGGSYNEQFF. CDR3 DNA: TGTGCCAGCAGCGTAGAAGGGGGCTCCTACAATGAGCAGTTCTTC.

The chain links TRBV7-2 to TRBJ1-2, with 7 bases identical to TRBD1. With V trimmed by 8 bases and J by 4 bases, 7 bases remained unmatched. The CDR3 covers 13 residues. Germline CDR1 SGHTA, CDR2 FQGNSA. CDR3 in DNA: TGTGCCAGCTTTCAGGGGGTTGGCTATGGCTACACCTTC. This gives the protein CASFQGVGYGYTF.

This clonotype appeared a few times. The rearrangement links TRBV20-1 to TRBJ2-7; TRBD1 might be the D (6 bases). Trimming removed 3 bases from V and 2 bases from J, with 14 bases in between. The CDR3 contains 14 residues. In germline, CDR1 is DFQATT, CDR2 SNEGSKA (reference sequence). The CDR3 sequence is CSARQQGGAYEQYF. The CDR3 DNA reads TGCAGTGCTAGGCAACAGGGTGGCGCCTACGAGCAGTACTTC.

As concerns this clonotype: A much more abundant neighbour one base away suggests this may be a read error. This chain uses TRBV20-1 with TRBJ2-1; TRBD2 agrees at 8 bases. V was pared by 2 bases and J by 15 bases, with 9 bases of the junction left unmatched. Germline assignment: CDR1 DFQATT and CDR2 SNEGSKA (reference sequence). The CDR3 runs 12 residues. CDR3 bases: TGCAGTGCTAGAAATAGTTTACGGGAGGGGTTCTTC. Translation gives CSARNSLREGFF.

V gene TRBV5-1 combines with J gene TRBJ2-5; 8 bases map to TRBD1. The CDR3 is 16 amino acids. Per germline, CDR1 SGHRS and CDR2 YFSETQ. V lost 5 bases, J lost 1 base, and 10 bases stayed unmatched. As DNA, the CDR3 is TGCGCCAGCAGTGTACAGGGGGGAGGACTCCAAGAGACCCAGTACTTC. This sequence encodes CASSVQGGGLQETQYF.

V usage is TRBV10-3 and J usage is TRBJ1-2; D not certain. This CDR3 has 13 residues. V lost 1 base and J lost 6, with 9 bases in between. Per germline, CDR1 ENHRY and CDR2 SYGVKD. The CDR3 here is CAISEFPGNGYTF. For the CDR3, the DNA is TGTGCCATCAGTGAGTTTCCGGGTAATGGCTACACCTTC.

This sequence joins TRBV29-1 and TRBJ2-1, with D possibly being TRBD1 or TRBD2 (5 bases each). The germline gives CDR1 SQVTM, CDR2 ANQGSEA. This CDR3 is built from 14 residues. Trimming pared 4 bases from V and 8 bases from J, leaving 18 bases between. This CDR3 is CSVVGDPYGDEQFF. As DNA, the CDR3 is TGCAGCGTTGTAGGGGACCCCTACGGAGATGAGCAGTTCTTC.

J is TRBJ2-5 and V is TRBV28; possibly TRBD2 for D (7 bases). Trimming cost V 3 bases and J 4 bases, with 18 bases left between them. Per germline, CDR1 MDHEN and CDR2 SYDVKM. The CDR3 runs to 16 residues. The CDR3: CASSFLGGRARETQYF. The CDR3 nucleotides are TGTGCCAGCAGTTTCTTAGGGGGGAGGGCCAGAGAGACCCAGTACTTC.

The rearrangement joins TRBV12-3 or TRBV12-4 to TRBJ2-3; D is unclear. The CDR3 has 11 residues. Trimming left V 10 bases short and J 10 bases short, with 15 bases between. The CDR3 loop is CATGTGFAQYF. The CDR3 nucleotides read TGTGCCACCGGAACTGGGTTTGCGCAGTATTTT.

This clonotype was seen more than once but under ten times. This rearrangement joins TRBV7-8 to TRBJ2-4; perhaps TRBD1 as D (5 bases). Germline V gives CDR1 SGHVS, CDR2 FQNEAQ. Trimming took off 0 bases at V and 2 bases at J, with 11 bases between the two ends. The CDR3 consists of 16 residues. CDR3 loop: CASSLASTGTKNIQYF. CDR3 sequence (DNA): TGTGCCAGCAGCTTAGCGTCCACAGGAACCAAAAACATTCAGTACTTC.

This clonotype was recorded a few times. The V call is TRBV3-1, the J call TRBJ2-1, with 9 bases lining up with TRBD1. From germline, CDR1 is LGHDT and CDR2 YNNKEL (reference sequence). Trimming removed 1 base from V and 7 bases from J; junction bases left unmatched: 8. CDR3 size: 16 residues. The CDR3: CASSQATGGAGNEQFF. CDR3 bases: TGTGCCAGCAGCCAAGCAACAGGGGGCGCCGGGAATGAGCAGTTCTTC.

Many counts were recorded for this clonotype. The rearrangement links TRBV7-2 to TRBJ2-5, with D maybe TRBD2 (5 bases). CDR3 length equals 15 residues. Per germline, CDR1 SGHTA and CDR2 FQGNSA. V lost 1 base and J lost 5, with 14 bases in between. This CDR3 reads CASSLGSRGWETQYF. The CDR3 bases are TGTGCCAGCAGCTTAGGAAGCCGGGGATGGGAGACCCAGTACTTC.

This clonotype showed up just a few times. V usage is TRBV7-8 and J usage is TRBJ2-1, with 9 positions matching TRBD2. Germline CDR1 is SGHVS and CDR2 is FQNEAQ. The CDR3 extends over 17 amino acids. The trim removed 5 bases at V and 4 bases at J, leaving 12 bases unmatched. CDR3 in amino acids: CASSREILAGTYNEQFF. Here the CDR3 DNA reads TGTGCCAGCAGCCGGGAGATTCTAGCGGGAACTTACAATGAGCAGTTCTTC.